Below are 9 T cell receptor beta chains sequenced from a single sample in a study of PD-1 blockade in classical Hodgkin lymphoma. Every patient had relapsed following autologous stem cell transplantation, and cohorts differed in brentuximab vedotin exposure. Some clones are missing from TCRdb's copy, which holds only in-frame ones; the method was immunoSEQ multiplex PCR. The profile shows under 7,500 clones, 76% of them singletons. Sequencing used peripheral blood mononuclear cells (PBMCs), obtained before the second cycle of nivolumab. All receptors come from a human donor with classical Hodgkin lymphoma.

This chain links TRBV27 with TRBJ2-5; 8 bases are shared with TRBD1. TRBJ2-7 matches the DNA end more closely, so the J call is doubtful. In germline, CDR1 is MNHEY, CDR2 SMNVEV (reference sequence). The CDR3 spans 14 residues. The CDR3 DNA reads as TGTGCCAGCAGCTACTGGGACAGGCCCTACGAGCAGTACTTC. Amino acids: CASSYWDRPYEQYF.

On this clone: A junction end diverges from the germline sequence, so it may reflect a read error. Here the CDR3 DNA reads TGTGCTAGCATTGAGGCCAACAATGAGCAGTTCTTC. It translates to CASIEANNEQFF. The chain couples TRBV7-7 to TRBJ2-1; unclear D gene. CDR1 SSHAT and CDR2 FNYEAQ come from the germline V gene (reference sequence). CDR3 length: 12 amino acids.

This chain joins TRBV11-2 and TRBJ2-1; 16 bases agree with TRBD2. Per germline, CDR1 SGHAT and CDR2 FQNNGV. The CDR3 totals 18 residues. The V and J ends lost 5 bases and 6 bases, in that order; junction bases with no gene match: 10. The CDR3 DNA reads TGTGCCAGCAGCCAGGTGGGACTAGCGGGAGGGATCGGCAATGAGCAGTTCTTC. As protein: CASSQVGLAGGIGNEQFF. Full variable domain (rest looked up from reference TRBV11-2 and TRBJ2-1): EAGVAQSPRYKIIEKRQSVAFWCNPISGHATLYWYQQILGQGPKLLIQFQNNGVVDDSQLPKDRFSAERLKGVDSTLKIQPAKLEDSAVYLCASSQVGLAGGIGNEQFFGPGTRLTVL.

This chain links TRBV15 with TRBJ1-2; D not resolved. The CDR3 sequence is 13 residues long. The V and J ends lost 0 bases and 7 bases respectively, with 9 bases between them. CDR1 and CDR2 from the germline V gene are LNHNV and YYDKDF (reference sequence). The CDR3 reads CATSREDAAGYTF. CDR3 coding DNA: TGTGCCACCAGCAGAGAAGACGCGGCTGGCTACACCTTC.

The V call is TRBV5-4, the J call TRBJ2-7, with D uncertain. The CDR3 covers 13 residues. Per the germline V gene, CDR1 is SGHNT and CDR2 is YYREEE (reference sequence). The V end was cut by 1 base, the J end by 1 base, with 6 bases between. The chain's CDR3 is CASSLYSSYEQYF. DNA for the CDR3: TGTGCCAGCAGCTTGTACAGTTCCTACGAGCAGTACTTC.

CDR3 coding DNA: TGTGCCAGCAGCGTAGACCCCAAATCCTACGAGCAGTACTTC. Protein sequence: CASSVDPKSYEQYF. This chain joins TRBV9 and TRBJ2-7, with D unresolved. Germline V CDR1 and CDR2: SGDLS, YYNGEE. The CDR3 length is 14 residues. Deletions cut 0 bases from V and 1 base from J, with 8 bases between.

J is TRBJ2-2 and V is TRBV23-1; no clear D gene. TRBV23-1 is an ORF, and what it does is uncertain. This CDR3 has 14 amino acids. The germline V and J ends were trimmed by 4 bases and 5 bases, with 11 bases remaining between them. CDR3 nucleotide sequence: TGCGCCAGCAGTCTTCCTCAATGGACCGGGGAGCTGTTTTTT. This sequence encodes CASSLPQWTGELFF.

CDR3 sequence: CASSSLRETEAFF. CDR3 bases: TGTGCCAGCTCGTCACTCAGGGAAACTGAAGCTTTCTTT. The chain combines TRBV18 with TRBJ1-1; possible D gene TRBD1, 5 bases. CDR1 and CDR2 from the germline V gene are KGHSH and LQKENI. The CDR3 length is 13 residues. V gave up 6 bases and J gave up 5 bases, with 13 bases separating them.

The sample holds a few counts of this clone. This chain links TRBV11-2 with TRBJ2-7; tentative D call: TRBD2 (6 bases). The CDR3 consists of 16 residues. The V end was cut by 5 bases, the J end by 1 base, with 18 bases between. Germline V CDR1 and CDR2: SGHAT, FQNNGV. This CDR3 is CASSPHGGSGSYEQYF. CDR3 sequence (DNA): TGTGCCAGCAGCCCCCATGGGGGTAGCGGATCCTACGAGCAGTACTTC.